This is a list of T cell receptor beta chains from one sample in a study of T cell changes during pregnancy in multiple sclerosis. Sequenced by immunoSEQ multiplex PCR; TCRdb stores in-frame clones only, minus some. This table holds some 76,000 clones, roughly 91% found once. Sample: CD4+ T cells from peripheral blood mononuclear cells, taken after pregnancy. These receptors were taken from a female donor with multiple sclerosis, enrolled in a pregnancy study. Each CDR3 is given with its conserved first and last residue. The D gene is left open where the match is weak. Some rows have no size entry. The others give once, few or many, or a class for an expanded clone.

CDR3 protein	CDR3 DNA	D gene	clone size	V gene	J gene
CASSLGGQIRAFF	TGTGCCAGCAGCTTAGGGGGACAGATTCGAGCTTTCTTT	TRBD1	.	TRBV7-9	TRBJ1-1
CASSFSDREVNEQYF	TGTGCCAGCAGCTTTAGTGACAGGGAGGTTAACGAGCAGTACTTC	.	.	TRBV7-9	TRBJ2-7
CASSEELNTGELFF	TGTGCCAGCAGTGAGGAACTAAACACCGGGGAGCTGTTTTTT	.	.	TRBV6-4	TRBJ2-2
CANRKNPGGIQETQYF	TGTGCCAACCGGAAAAACCCGGGAGGTATTCAAGAGACCCAGTACTTC	TRBD2	once	TRBV19	TRBJ2-5
CASSLPSTDTQYF	TGTGCCAGCAGCTTGCCCTCCACAGATACGCAGTATTTT	.	.	TRBV5-6	TRBJ2-3
CASSREKEDIQYF	TGTGCCAGCAGCCGGGAGAAGGAGGACATTCAGTACTTC	.	.	TRBV5-6	TRBJ2-4
CASSPSGRPDYGYTF	TGTGCCAGCTCACCGTCGGGTAGGCCTGACTATGGCTACACCTTC	.	.	TRBV18	TRBJ1-2
CASKQTGTSGPDEQYF	TGTGCCAGCAAACAGACCGGGACTAGCGGTCCCGACGAGCAGTACTTC	TRBD2	.	TRBV5-4	TRBJ2-7
CASSTRGLAGGPVQFF	TGTGCCAGCAGTACCCGTGGACTAGCGGGAGGGCCCGTGCAGTTCTTC	TRBD2	.	TRBV7-8	TRBJ2-1
CASSLVRDTDTQYF	TGTGCCAGCAGCTTAGTTCGGGACACAGATACGCAGTATTTT	.	.	TRBV7-9	TRBJ2-3
CASLQGAGETQYF	TGTGCCAGCCTACAGGGGGCGGGTGAGACCCAGTACTTC	TRBD1	.	TRBV28	TRBJ2-5
CASNPNPRSTLHF	TGTGCCAGCAACCCTAACCCTCGGAGCACCCTCCACTTT	.	.	TRBV2	TRBJ1-6
CASSLDVSRGQTLNEQYF	TGTGCCAGCAGCCTCGATGTGAGTAGGGGACAGACTCTAAACGAGCAGTACTTC	TRBD1	.	TRBV5-4	TRBJ2-7